This T cell receptor (beta chain) is from a study of shared clonotypes between healthy human individuals. Overall study context: Plates per donor: three CD4 naive, three CD4 memory, two CD8 naive, one CD8 memory.

CDR1 is GTSNPN, CDR2 SVGIG, per germline (reference sequence). The V end was cut by 5 bases, the J end by 0 bases, with 11 bases between. The CDR3 runs 15 residues. The assay was run at deep level. Assay used: immunoSEQ multiplex PCR; TCRdb lists only in-frame clones, some missing. The sample holds some 2 million clones, over 85% seen once. The sequence came from a man younger than 35 in good health. The chain employs TRBV30 and TRBJ2-6, with TRBD2 as a possible D gene (6 bases). The sample taken for sequencing was naive CD4+ T cells sorted from blood. As to subset: CD45RA+ positively selected. The CDR3 protein is CAWGWGGSGANVLTF. CDR3 bases: TGTGCCTGGGGCTGGGGAGGCTCTGGGGCCAACGTCCTGACTTTC.